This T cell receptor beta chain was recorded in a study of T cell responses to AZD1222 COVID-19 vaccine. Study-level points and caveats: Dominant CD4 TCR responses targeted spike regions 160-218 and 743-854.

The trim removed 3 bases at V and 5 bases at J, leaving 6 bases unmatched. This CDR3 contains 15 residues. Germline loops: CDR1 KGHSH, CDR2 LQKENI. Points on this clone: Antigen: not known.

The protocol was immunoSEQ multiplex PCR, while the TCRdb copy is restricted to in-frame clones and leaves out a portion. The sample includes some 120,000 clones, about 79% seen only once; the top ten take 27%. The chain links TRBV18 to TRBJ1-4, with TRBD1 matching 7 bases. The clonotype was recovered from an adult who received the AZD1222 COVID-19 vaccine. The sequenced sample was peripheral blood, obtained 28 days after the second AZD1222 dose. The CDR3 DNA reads TGTGCCAGCTCACCGAGGACAGGAAGAAATGAAAAACTGTTTTTT. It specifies CASSPRTGRNEKLFF.